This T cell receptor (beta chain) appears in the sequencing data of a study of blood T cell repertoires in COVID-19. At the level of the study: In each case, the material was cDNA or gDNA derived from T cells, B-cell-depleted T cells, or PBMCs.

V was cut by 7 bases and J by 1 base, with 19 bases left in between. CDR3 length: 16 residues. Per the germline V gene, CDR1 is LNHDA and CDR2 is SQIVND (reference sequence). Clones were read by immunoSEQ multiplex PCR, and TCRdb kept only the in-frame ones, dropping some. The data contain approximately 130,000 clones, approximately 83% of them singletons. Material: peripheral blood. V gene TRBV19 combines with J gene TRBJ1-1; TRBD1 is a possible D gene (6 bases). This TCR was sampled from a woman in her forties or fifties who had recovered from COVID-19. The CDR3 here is CASKQGRNLPNTEAFF. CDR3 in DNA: TGTGCCAGTAAACAGGGCAGGAACTTGCCGAACACTGAAGCTTTCTTT.